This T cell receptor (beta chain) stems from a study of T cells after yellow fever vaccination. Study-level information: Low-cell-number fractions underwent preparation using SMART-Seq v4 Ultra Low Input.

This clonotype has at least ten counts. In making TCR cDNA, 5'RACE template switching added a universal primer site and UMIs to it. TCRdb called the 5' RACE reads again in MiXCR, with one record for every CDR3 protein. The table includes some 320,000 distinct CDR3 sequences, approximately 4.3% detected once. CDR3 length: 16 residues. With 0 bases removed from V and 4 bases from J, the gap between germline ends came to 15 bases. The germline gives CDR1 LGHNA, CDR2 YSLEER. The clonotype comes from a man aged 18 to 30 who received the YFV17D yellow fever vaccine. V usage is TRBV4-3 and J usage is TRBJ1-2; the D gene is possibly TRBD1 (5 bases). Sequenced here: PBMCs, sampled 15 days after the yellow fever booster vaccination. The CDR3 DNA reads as TGCGCCAGCAGCCAAGATAGGGACGGGTTAGTCTATGGCTACACCTTC. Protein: CASSQDRDGLVYGYTF.